This TCR beta chain was sequenced for a study of T cells in Graves' hyperthyroidism and ophthalmopathy. Study outcomes and limitations: Blood samples included most of the expanded thyroid clonotypes exceeding 0.001. Classification by a 13 V-J model distinguished ophthalmopathy from stable hyperthyroidism.

RNA transcripts gave rise to amplified TCR beta CDR3 regions. HTBI primers were used for first-round RT-PCR of the TCR CDR3. TCRdb re-derived calls from the multiplex PCR reads in MiXCR, one entry per CDR3 protein. The sample carries 550,000 to 600,000 distinct CDR3 sequences, 35% to 55% recorded once. As concerns this clonotype: Its matching antigen is unknown. One end of the junction varies from germline; a read error may be responsible.

The CDR3 spans 11 residues. CDR1 and CDR2 from the germline V gene are MNHEY and SVGAGI. The source is an adult woman with Graves' disease, either hyperthyroidism or ophthalmopathy (not recorded which). The sequenced sample consisted of peripheral blood or thyroid tissue (not recorded which). The chain links TRBV6-5 to TRBJ2-1; D tentatively reads TRBD1 or TRBD2 (6 bases each). The CDR3 reads CDSSDWGASLF. DNA for the CDR3: TGTGACAGCAGTGACTGGGGGGCTAGCCTCTTC.